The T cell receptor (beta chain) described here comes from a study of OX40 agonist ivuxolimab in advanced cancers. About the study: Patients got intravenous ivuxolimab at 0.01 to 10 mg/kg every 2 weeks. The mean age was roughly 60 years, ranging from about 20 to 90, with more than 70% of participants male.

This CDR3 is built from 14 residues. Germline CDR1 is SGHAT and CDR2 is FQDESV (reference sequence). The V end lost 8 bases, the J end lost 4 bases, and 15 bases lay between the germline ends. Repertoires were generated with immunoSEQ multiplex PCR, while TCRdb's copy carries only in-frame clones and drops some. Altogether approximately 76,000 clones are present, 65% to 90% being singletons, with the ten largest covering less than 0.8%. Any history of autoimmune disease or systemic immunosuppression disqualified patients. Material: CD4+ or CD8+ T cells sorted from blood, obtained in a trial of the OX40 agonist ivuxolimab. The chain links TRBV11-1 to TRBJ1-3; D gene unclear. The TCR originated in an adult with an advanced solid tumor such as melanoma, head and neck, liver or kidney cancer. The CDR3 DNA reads TGTGCCAGCGCTTCCCGGGCGGAGGGAAACACCATATATTTT. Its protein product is CASASRAEGNTIYF.